This TCR beta chain stems from a study of blood T cell repertoires in COVID-19. Overall study context: The samples span acute and convalescent COVID-19 from the United States, Italy and Spain.

In the original analysis: Amplification of reference gene primers was used by the study to estimate nucleated cell counts. TCRdb's table, derived via immunoSEQ multiplex PCR, lists solely in-frame clones and lacks some. V, J and clone size are taken as reported in that table, and D and trimming were inferred from the DNA itself. The sample lists 130,000 to 150,000 clones; 84% were seen once. With 8 bases removed from V and 2 bases from J, the gap between germline ends came to 10 bases. Per germline, CDR1 LNHNV and CDR2 YYDKDF (reference sequence). This CDR3 contains 12 residues. J is TRBJ2-7 and V is TRBV15; D gene ambiguous. The sample was peripheral blood. The receptor's source is a man aged 60 to 75 with active or convalescent COVID-19. In DNA, the CDR3 is TGTGCCACCGGGCAAGCAGCCTACGAGCAGTACTTC. Protein product: CATGQAAYEQYF.